A selection of T cell receptor beta chains follows, all from one sample in a study of identical twins. In TCRdb, the 5' RACE reads were re-called with MiXCR into one record per CDR3 protein. This sample carries under 350,000 distinct CDR3 sequences, roughly 8.6% of them seen once, and the ten largest clones take under 7.5%. This sample also appeared in a second study, on yellow fever vaccine responses in identical twins.

The sequencing sample was made of CD8+ T cells sorted from blood. Every receptor here comes from a woman under 30 in good health. The CDR3 runs from the conserved cysteine through the conserved F or W. The order of the fields is clone size, D gene, V gene, J gene, CDR3 protein, CDR3 DNA. A D gene is named only where the DNA matches it firmly. Only part of the rows carry a size: once, few, many, or a class if the clone is expanded.

>many|TRBD2|TRBV11-1|TRBJ2-1
CASSHPAREYGMVPYNEQFF
TGTGCCAGCAGCCATCCCGCGCGGGAGTATGGTATGGTACCCTACAATGAGCAGTTCTTC
>few|.|TRBV29-1|TRBJ1-1
CSVLMNTEAFF
TGCAGCGTTCTTATGAACACTGAAGCTTTCTTT
>few|.|TRBV20-1|TRBJ2-1
CSASSPHISYNEQFF
TGCAGTGCTAGTTCCCCCCACATCTCCTACAATGAGCAGTTCTTC
>many|.|TRBV12-3/TRBV12-4|TRBJ2-5
CASTLGVGAQETQYF
TGTGCCAGCACCCTGGGGGTTGGGGCCCAAGAGACCCAGTACTTC
>once|TRBD1|TRBV19|TRBJ1-5
CASLGQGDSNQPQHF
TGTGCCAGTTTGGGACAGGGGGATAGCAATCAGCCCCAGCATTTT
>few|.|TRBV9|TRBJ2-6
CASTSDARANVLTF
TGTGCCAGCACCTCGGACGCGAGGGCCAACGTCCTGACTTTC
>.|TRBD2|TRBV20-1|TRBJ2-1
CSARDLAGASYEQFF
TGCAGTGCTAGAGATTTGGCGGGAGCAAGTTATGAGCAGTTCTTC
>many|.|TRBV4-3|TRBJ2-1
CASSQESIGFDLNEQFF
TGCGCCAGCAGCCAAGAATCGATCGGGTTTGATCTCAATGAGCAGTTCTTC
>.|.|TRBV7-2|TRBJ2-1
CASSPGRDYSYNEQFF
TGTGCCAGCAGCCCTGGCCGTGACTACTCCTACAATGAGCAGTTCTTC
>once|.|TRBV6-6|TRBJ2-5
CASPGQETQYF
TGTGCCAGCCCCGGCCAAGAGACCCAGTACTTC
>many|.|TRBV7-8|TRBJ2-7
CASSAYESYEQYF
TGTGCCAGCAGCGCCTACGAGAGTTACGAGCAGTACTTC
>.|TRBD1|TRBV20-1|TRBJ2-7
CSASRQGSPIYEQYF
TGCAGTGCTTCCCGACAGGGAAGCCCTATCTACGAGCAGTACTTC
>few|.|TRBV19|TRBJ1-1
CASSIGATEAFF
TGTGCCAGTAGTATAGGGGCCACTGAAGCTTTCTTT
>many|.|TRBV6-5|TRBJ2-3
CASSYVATDTQYF
TGTGCCAGCAGTTACGTTGCTACAGATACGCAGTATTTT
>few|.|TRBV7-8|TRBJ2-7
CASSLGHGPFYEQYF
TGTGCCAGCAGCTTAGGTCACGGTCCATTCTACGAGCAGTACTTC
>.|TRBD2|TRBV7-6|TRBJ2-5
CASSPRTSGETQYF
TGTGCCAGCAGCCCCCGGACTAGCGGTGAGACCCAGTACTTC
>few|.|TRBV19|TRBJ1-1
CASSLGGLNSNTEAFF
TGTGCCAGTAGTCTCGGGGGGCTAAACTCGAACACTGAAGCTTTCTTT
>many|.|TRBV25-1|TRBJ2-7
CASSPALGTSSYEQYF
TGTGCCAGCAGTCCTGCCTTGGGGACCAGCTCCTACGAGCAGTACTTC
>many|TRBD1|TRBV2|TRBJ2-1
CASIGQGLYEQFF
TGTGCCAGCATAGGACAGGGGTTGTATGAGCAGTTCTTC
>many|TRBD2|TRBV10-3|TRBJ2-7
CAITEAGGGYEQYF
TGTGCCATCACCGAAGCGGGAGGAGGATACGAGCAGTACTTC
>many|TRBD2|TRBV3-1|TRBJ2-7
CASSQDHSGGQPYEQYF
TGTGCCAGCAGCCAAGACCATAGCGGGGGACAGCCCTACGAGCAGTACTTC
>.|TRBD2|TRBV9|TRBJ2-6
CASSGGTTRINSGANVLTF
TGTGCCAGCAGCGGCGGGACTACACGGATAAACTCTGGGGCCAACGTCCTGACTTTC
>many|.|TRBV29-1|TRBJ2-7
CSGRDTRTYEQYF
TGCAGCGGGAGGGACACTCGAACCTACGAGCAGTACTTC
>many|TRBD1|TRBV12-3/TRBV12-4|TRBJ2-7
CASRQGTGLGYEQYF
TGTGCCAGCAGGCAAGGGACAGGGTTGGGTTACGAGCAGTACTTC
>.|.|TRBV3-1|TRBJ2-3
CASSQEGTTSTDTQYF
TGTGCCAGCAGCCAAGAAGGGACAACTAGCACAGATACGCAGTATTTT
>.|.|TRBV12-3/TRBV12-4|TRBJ1-2
CASSFVGDYGYTF
TGTGCCAGCAGTTTCGTAGGGGACTATGGCTACACCTTC
>.|.|TRBV20-1|TRBJ2-5
CSGTVALQETQYF
TGCAGTGGCACCGTAGCCCTTCAAGAGACCCAGTACTTC
>.|TRBD1|TRBV6-1|TRBJ1-5
CASSAGGLSNQPQHF
TGTGCCAGCAGCGCAGGGGGACTGAGCAATCAGCCCCAGCATTTT
>many|.|TRBV7-2|TRBJ1-5
CASSLEQVLLQPQHF
TGTGCCAGCAGCTTAGAACAGGTCCTCCTCCAGCCCCAGCATTTT
>many|.|TRBV4-2|TRBJ2-7
CASSQSIPPDLVSPEQYF
TGTGCCAGCAGCCAGTCGATCCCTCCGGACTTAGTTAGCCCTGAGCAGTACTTC
>many|.|TRBV20-1|TRBJ2-7
CSARDPQGTYSYEQYF
TGCAGTGCTAGAGATCCCCAGGGGACATACTCCTACGAGCAGTACTTC
>few|TRBD1|TRBV4-1|TRBJ1-1
CASSSRQGMSEAFF
TGCGCCAGCAGCTCCCGACAGGGTATGTCTGAAGCTTTCTTT
>.|.|TRBV10-3|TRBJ2-7
CAISISSGQGKFYEQYF
TGTGCCATCAGTATTTCCTCCGGGCAGGGCAAATTCTACGAGCAGTACTTC
>many|.|TRBV7-9|TRBJ2-1
CASTLRMDNEQFF
TGTGCCAGCACCCTTCGGATGGACAATGAGCAGTTCTTC
>few|TRBD1|TRBV5-1|TRBJ2-7
CASQGTGLSYEQYF
TGCGCCAGCCAGGGGACAGGGCTCTCCTACGAGCAGTACTTC
>.|.|TRBV7-6|TRBJ2-6
CASSLEASGANVLTF
TGTGCCAGCAGCTTAGAAGCCTCTGGGGCCAACGTCCTGACTTTC
>few|.|TRBV15|TRBJ1-1
CATSTRVVRRGIGAEAFF
TGTGCCACCAGCACCCGTGTTGTGAGGAGGGGAATCGGTGCTGAAGCTTTCTTT
>few|.|TRBV29-1|TRBJ1-1
CSATTSSAEAFF
TGCAGCGCCACAACATCGAGTGCTGAAGCTTTCTTT
>many|TRBD1|TRBV5-5|TRBJ2-1
CASSFGRGPFSEQFF
TGTGCCAGCAGCTTCGGCAGGGGGCCCTTTTCGGAGCAGTTCTTC
>.|.|TRBV28|TRBJ1-2
CASGGMAYGYTF
TGTGCCAGCGGGGGGATGGCGTATGGCTACACCTTC